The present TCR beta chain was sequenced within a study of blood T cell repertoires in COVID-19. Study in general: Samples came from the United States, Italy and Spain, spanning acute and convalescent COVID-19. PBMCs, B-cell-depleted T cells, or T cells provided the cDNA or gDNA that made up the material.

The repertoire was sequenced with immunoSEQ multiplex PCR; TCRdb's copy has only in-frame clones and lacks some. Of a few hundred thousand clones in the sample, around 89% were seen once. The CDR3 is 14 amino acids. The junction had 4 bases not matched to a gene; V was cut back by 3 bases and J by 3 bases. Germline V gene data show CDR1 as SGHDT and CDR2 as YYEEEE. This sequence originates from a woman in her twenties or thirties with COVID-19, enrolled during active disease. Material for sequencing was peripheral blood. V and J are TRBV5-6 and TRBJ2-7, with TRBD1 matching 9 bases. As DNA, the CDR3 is TGTGCCAGCAGCTGGGGACAGGGCCGCTACGAGCAGTACTTC. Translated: CASSWGQGRYEQYF.